Listed below are T cell receptor beta chains from one sample, sequenced in a study of identical twins. Each CDR3 protein is one row after TCRdb ran MiXCR on the 5' RACE reads. The sample lists about 890,000 distinct CDR3 sequences; around 12% were seen once. These data were also reused for a study on yellow fever vaccine responses in identical twins.

The sequenced sample consisted of PBMCs. These receptors originate from a woman aged 18-35 years in good health. Both conserved end residues are part of each CDR3. Each record gives: J gene, D gene, V gene, CDR3 protein. The D gene is left open where the match is weak.

TRBJ2-2,-,TRBV24-1,CATSQAQPGAGELFF
TRBJ2-3,TRBD2,TRBV6-5,CASSYSRGGGTDTQYF
TRBJ1-4,TRBD1,TRBV12-3/TRBV12-4,CASSLGTGPHVGKLFF
TRBJ2-1,-,TRBV28,CASSWATSSYNEQFF
TRBJ2-1,TRBD2,TRBV28,CASRSLAGGPIF
TRBJ2-1,-,TRBV10-3,CAISEVAGIDEQFF
TRBJ2-7,-,TRBV7-8,CASSPAGLSYEQYF
TRBJ2-7,-,TRBV5-6,CASSYGPYEQYF
TRBJ2-1,-,TRBV5-1,CASSLGTSPNNEQFF
TRBJ2-7,-,TRBV4-1,CASSQPRDRVGEQYF
TRBJ2-1,TRBD1,TRBV10-3,CAISAVPGQGVNEQFF
TRBJ2-1,TRBD1,TRBV12-3/TRBV12-4,CASSLNRGYNEQFF
TRBJ2-7,-,TRBV21-1,CASSKGLALEQYF
TRBJ2-1,-,TRBV9,CASSGQGFIGNEQFF
TRBJ1-4,-,TRBV28,CASSGRGQTGLNEKLFF
TRBJ2-7,-,TRBV20-1,CSVRGDYEQYF
TRBJ2-2,-,TRBV5-5,CASSFGQGGTGELFF
TRBJ2-1,TRBD2,TRBV10-3,CAISAGGSGGPLSYNEQFF
TRBJ2-5,-,TRBV7-9,CASSHTRGTGTQYF
TRBJ1-2,TRBD1,TRBV20-1,CSARDNAGGIYGYTF
TRBJ2-1,-,TRBV11-2,CASTLQGGSYNEQFF
TRBJ1-4,TRBD1,TRBV10-3,CAISESGTGEEKLFF